This TCR beta chain was captured by sequencing in a study of OX40 agonist ivuxolimab in advanced cancers. Study-level results: CD8+ T cells were the subset that, on average, had more expanded clones than CD4+.

The CDR3 totals 17 residues. V was clipped by 4 bases and J by 2 bases; unmatched bases: 8. Germline V gene data show CDR1 as ENHRY and CDR2 as SYGVKD. Libraries were prepared by immunoSEQ multiplex PCR; TCRdb keeps only in-frame clonotypes and omits some of them. The sample holds 70,000 to 100,000 clones, around 84% seen once. Note on this clone: Antigen unknown.

The rearrangement uses TRBV10-3 and TRBJ2-5, with 12 bases aligning to TRBD2. This clonotype was sampled from an adult with an advanced solid tumor such as melanoma, head and neck, liver or kidney cancer. The specimen comprised CD4+ or CD8+ T cells sorted from blood, sampled in a trial of the OX40 agonist ivuxolimab. CDR3 DNA: TGTGCCATCAGTGGGGCCGGGACTAGCGGGCTTCAAGAGACCCAGTACTTC. This sequence encodes CAISGAGTSGLQETQYF.